These T cell receptor beta chains were read from a single sample in a study of T cell responses to AZD1222 COVID-19 vaccine. Method: immunoSEQ multiplex PCR; TCRdb's copy keeps in-frame clones and lacks some. The sample has about 72,000 clones, approximately 90% seen once. Specimen: peripheral blood, collected 28 days after the second AZD1222 dose. Receptor source: an adult who received the AZD1222 COVID-19 vaccine. The CDR3 runs from the conserved cysteine through the conserved F or W. D genes are given only for firm matches. Clone size is given for some rows only: seen once, a few or many times, or a class if the clone is expanded.

j_call	clone_size	v_call	d_call	cdr3_aa	cdr3_nt
TRBJ2-1	-	TRBV11-3	TRBD2	CASTPGGGAHNEQFF	TGTGCCAGCACCCCCGGGGGAGGGGCCCACAATGAGCAGTTCTTC
TRBJ1-4	-	TRBV29-1	-	CSAPGPTNEKLFF	TGCAGCGCTCCGGGACCAACTAATGAAAAACTGTTTTTT
TRBJ1-2	-	TRBV7-9	-	CASSFPRGDGYTF	TGTGCCAGCAGCTTTCCCAGGGGTGATGGCTACACCTTC
TRBJ2-3	-	TRBV29-1	-	CSVAGGGDTQYF	TGCAGCGTTGCCGGGGGCGGAGATACGCAGTATTTT
TRBJ2-6	-	TRBV11-2	-	CASSLEGTQITF	TGTGCCAGCAGCTTAGAGGGGACCCAGATCACTTTC
TRBJ2-7	once	TRBV6-1	TRBD1	CASSELGQRAYEQYF	TGTGCCAGCAGTGAACTGGGACAGCGAGCCTACGAGCAGTACTTC
TRBJ1-5	-	TRBV5-8	-	CASSPYRGSNQPQHF	TGTGCCAGCAGCCCCTATAGGGGAAGCAATCAGCCCCAGCATTTT
TRBJ2-7	-	TRBV6-6	TRBD2	CASSTLQLATPYEQYF	TGTGCCAGCAGCACCCTCCAACTAGCGACCCCCTACGAGCAGTACTTC
TRBJ1-6	-	TRBV5-1	-	CASSLREGSPLHF	TGCGCCAGCAGCTTGCGGGAAGGTTCACCCCTCCACTTT
TRBJ1-4	-	TRBV7-9	TRBD1	CASSDGTGSNEKLFF	TGTGCCAGCAGCGACGGGACAGGGTCAAATGAAAAACTGTTTTTT
TRBJ2-7	-	TRBV2	TRBD2	CASSDPGTSGWEQYF	TGTGCCAGCAGTGACCCGGGGACTAGCGGGTGGGAGCAGTACTTC
TRBJ2-1	-	TRBV28	TRBD2	CASSRTRGSPSYNEQFF	TGTGCCAGCAGTCGTACTCGCGGGAGCCCCTCCTACAATGAGCAGTTCTTC
TRBJ2-2	-	TRBV7-6	-	CASTLGGAQNTGELFF	TGTGCCAGCACCCTGGGGGGCGCGCAGAACACCGGGGAGCTGTTTTTT
TRBJ1-1	-	TRBV7-9	-	CASSPALGGTEAFF	TGTGCCAGCAGCCCCGCTCTGGGGGGCACTGAAGCTTTCTTT
TRBJ1-5	-	TRBV2	TRBD1	CASSQGQGAQPQHF	TGTGCCAGCAGCCAAGGACAGGGCGCTCAGCCCCAGCATTTT
TRBJ1-1	-	TRBV10-3	TRBD1	CATFGSTGVSAEAFF	TGTGCGACGTTCGGATCGACAGGGGTTAGCGCTGAAGCTTTCTTT
TRBJ2-3	once	TRBV6-4	-	CASSQGSTDTQYF	TGTGCCAGCAGTCAGGGTAGCACAGATACGCAGTATTTT
TRBJ2-1	-	TRBV5-1	-	CASSPGIPTNEQFF	TGCGCCAGCAGCCCCGGGATCCCGACGAATGAGCAGTTCTTC
TRBJ2-5	-	TRBV5-4	TRBD1	CASSWTGGRGMETQYF	TGTGCCAGCAGCTGGACAGGGGGGAGAGGGATGGAGACCCAGTACTTC
TRBJ2-2	-	TRBV6-5	-	CASSYSGNANTGELFF	TGTGCCAGCAGTTATTCAGGAAATGCGAACACCGGGGAGCTGTTTTTT
TRBJ2-1	-	TRBV12-3/TRBV12-4	-	CASSFTANEQFF	TGTGCCAGCAGTTTCACAGCAAATGAGCAGTTCTTC
TRBJ2-3	-	TRBV7-2	TRBD2	CASSSQRGGTDTQYF	TGTGCCAGCAGCTCCCAGCGGGGGGGCACAGATACGCAGTATTTT
TRBJ2-7	-	TRBV29-1	-	CSASDGDSYEQYF	TGCAGCGCCTCCGACGGGGACTCCTACGAGCAGTACTTC
TRBJ2-1	-	TRBV9	-	CASSVDVIDNEQFF	TGTGCCAGCAGCGTAGACGTGATAGATAATGAGCAGTTCTTC
TRBJ2-2	few	TRBV7-8	TRBD2	CASEGGSGTGELFF	TGTGCCAGCGAGGGCGGGAGTGGGACCGGGGAGCTGTTTTTT
TRBJ2-2	-	TRBV2	-	CASSAPTDPNTGELFF	TGTGCCAGCAGTGCCCCTACAGACCCAAACACCGGGGAGCTGTTTTTT
TRBJ1-1	-	TRBV14	-	CASSQDYAREAFF	TGTGCCAGCAGCCAAGATTATGCCAGGGAAGCTTTCTTT
TRBJ2-3	-	TRBV5-4	-	CASSFDSGSTDTQYF	TGTGCCAGCAGCTTCGATAGCGGAAGCACAGATACGCAGTATTTT
TRBJ2-7	-	TRBV10-3	-	CAISDLVGGEQYF	TGTGCCATCAGTGATCTAGTGGGAGGCGAGCAGTACTTC
TRBJ2-3	-	TRBV11-3	-	CASSLEVRDLTDTQYF	TGTGCCAGCAGCTTAGAAGTTAGAGACCTCACAGATACGCAGTATTTT
TRBJ2-7	-	TRBV10-3	-	CAITLELAFHEQYF	TGTGCCATCACTCTAGAACTAGCTTTCCACGAGCAGTACTTC
TRBJ2-2	once	TRBV18	-	CASSPVETGELFF	TGTGCCAGCTCACCGGTAGAGACCGGGGAGCTGTTTTTT
TRBJ1-3	-	TRBV7-3	-	CASSLMPGAGNTIYF	TGTGCCAGCAGCTTAATGCCAGGGGCTGGAAACACCATATATTTT
TRBJ1-2	-	TRBV6-1	-	CASSEAGLSSPNGYTF	TGTGCCAGCAGTGAAGCGGGTCTCTCCAGCCCGAATGGCTACACCTTC
TRBJ2-5	-	TRBV7-9	TRBD1	CASSPQGEETQYF	TGTGCCAGCAGTCCACAGGGGGAAGAGACCCAGTACTTC
TRBJ2-5	-	TRBV6-6	TRBD1	CASSSGTGLTQYF	TGTGCCAGCAGCTCCGGGACAGGGTTAACCCAGTACTTC
TRBJ2-2	-	TRBV27	TRBD2	CASSPAGTSGIVGELFF	TGTGCCAGCAGTCCCGCCGGGACTAGCGGGATAGTCGGGGAGCTGTTTTTT
TRBJ2-7	once	TRBV27	TRBD2	CASSLVAGPAYEQYF	TGTGCCAGCAGTTTGGTAGCGGGGCCGGCCTACGAGCAGTACTTC
TRBJ1-6	-	TRBV19	-	CASSGQIYNSPLHF	TGTGCCAGTAGCGGACAGATTTATAATTCACCCCTCCACTTT